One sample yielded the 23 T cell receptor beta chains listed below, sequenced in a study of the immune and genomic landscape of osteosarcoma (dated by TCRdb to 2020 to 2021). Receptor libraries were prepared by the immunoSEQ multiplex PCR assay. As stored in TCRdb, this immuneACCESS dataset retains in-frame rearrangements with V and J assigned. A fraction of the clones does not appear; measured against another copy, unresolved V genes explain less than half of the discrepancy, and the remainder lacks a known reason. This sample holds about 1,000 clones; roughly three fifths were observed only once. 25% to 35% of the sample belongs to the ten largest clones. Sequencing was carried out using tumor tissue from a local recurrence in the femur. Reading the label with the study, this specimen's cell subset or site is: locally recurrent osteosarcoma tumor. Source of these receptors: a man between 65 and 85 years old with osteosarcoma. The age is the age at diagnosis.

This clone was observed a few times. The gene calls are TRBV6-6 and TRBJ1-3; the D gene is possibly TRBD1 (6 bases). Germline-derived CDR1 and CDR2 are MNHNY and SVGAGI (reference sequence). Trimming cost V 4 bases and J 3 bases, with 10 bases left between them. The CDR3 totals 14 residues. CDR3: CASSSTGDGNTIYF. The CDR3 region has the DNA TGTGCCAGCAGTTCGACAGGAGATGGAAACACCATATATTTT.

This CDR3 reads CASSLVGDDYGYTF. For the CDR3, the DNA is TGTGCCAGCAGCTTAGTTGGGGACGACTATGGCTACACCTTC. The chain has TRBV7-8 and TRBJ1-2; D is perhaps TRBD1 (5 bases). CDR3 length equals 14 residues. CDR1 and CDR2 from the germline V gene are SGHVS and FQNEAQ. Trimming took 1 base from V and 3 from J, leaving 9 bases between them.

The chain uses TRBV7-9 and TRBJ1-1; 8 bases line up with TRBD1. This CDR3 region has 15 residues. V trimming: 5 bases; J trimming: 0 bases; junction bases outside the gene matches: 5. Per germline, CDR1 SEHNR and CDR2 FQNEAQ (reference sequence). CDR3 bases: TGTGCCAGCAGCCAGGGGGACAGGATGAACACTGAAGCTTTCTTT. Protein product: CASSQGDRMNTEAFF.

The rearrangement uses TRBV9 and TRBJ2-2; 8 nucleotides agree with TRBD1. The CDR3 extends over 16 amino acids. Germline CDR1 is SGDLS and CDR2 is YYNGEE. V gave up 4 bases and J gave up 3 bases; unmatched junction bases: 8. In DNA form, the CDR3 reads TGTGCCAGCAGCCCCACAGGGGGGCGGTACACCGGGGAGCTGTTTTTT. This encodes CASSPTGGRYTGELFF. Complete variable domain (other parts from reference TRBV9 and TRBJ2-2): DSGVTQTPKHLITATGQRVTLRCSPRSGDLSVYWYQQSLDQGLQFLIQYYNGEERAKGNILERFSAQQFPDLHSELNLSSLELGDSALYFCASSPTGGRYTGELFFGEGSRLTVL.

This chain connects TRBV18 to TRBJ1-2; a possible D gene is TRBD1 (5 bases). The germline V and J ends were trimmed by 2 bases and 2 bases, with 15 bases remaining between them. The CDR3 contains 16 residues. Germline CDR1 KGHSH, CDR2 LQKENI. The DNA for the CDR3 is TGTGCCAGCTCACCAGAGGGGATAAACGGGAACTATGGCTACACCTTC. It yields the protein CASSPEGINGNYGYTF.

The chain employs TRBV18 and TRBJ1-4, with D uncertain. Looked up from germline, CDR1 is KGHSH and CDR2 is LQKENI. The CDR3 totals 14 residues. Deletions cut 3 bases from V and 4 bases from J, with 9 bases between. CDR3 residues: CASSPQWGNEKLFF. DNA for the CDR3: TGTGCCAGCTCACCTCAGTGGGGTAATGAAAAACTGTTTTTT.

The CDR3 region has the DNA TGTGCCAGCAGCGTAGATAGCGGGGGCACAGATACGCAGTATTTT. Translation gives CASSVDSGGTDTQYF. V and J are TRBV9 and TRBJ2-3; TRBD2 aligns across 8 bases. CDR3 size: 15 residues. V was clipped by 0 bases and J by 1 base; unmatched bases: 1. Germline V lookup: CDR1 SGDLS, CDR2 YYNGEE.

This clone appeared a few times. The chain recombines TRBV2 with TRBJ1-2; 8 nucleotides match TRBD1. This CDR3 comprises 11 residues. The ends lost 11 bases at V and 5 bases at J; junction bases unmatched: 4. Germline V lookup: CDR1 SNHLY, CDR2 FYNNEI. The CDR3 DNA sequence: TGTGCCGGAACAGGGGGGTATGGCTACACCTTC. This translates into CAGTGGYGYTF. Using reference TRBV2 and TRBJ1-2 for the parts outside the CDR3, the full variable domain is EPEVTQTPSHQVTQMGQEVILRCVPISNHLYFYWYRQILGQKVEFLVSFYNNEISEKSEIFDDQFSVERPDGSNFTLKIRSTKLEDSAMYFCAGTGGYGYTFGSGTRLTVV.

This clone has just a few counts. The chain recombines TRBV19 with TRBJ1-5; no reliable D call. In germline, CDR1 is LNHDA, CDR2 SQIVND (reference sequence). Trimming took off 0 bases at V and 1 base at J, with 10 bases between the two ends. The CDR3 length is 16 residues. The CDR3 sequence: CASSIDSGYSNQPQHF. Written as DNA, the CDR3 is TGTGCCAGTAGTATAGATTCGGGGTACAGCAATCAGCCCCAGCATTTT.

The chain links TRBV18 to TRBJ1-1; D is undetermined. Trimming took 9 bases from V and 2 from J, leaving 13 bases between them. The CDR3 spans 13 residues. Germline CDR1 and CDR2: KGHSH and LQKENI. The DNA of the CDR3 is TGTGCCAGTCGTGGCGACCCCAACACTGAAGCTTTCTTT. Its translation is CASRGDPNTEAFF.

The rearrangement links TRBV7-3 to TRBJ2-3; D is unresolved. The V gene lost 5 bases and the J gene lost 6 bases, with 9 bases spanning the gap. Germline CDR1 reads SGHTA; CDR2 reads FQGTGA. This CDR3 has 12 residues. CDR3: CASSPYGDTQYF. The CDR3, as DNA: TGTGCCAGCAGCCCCTACGGGGATACGCAGTATTTT.

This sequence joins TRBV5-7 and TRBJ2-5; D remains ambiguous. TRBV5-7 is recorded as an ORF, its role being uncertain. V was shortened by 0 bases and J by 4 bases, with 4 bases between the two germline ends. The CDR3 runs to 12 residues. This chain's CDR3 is CASSLGRETQYF. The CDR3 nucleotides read TGTGCCAGCAGCTTGGGTAGAGAGACCCAGTACTTC.

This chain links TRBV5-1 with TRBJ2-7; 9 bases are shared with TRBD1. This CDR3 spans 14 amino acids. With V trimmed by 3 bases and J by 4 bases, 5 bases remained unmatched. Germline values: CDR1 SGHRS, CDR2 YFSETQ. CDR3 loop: CASSSGTGRYEQYF. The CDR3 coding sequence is TGCGCCAGCAGCTCCGGGACAGGGCGTTACGAGCAGTACTTC. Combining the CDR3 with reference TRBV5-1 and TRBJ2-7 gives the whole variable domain KAGVTQTPRYLIKTRGQQVTLSCSPISGHRSVSWYQQTPGQGLQFLFEYFSETQRNKGNFPGRFSGRQFSNSRSEMNVSTLELGDSALYLCASSSGTGRYEQYFGPGTRLTVT.

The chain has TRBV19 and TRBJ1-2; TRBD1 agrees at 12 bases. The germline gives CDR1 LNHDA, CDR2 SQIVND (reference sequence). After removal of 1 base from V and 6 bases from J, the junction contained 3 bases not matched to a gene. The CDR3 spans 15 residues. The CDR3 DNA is TGTGCCAGTAGTATAGTGGGACAGGGGGCGAATGGCTACACCTTC. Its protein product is CASSIVGQGANGYTF.

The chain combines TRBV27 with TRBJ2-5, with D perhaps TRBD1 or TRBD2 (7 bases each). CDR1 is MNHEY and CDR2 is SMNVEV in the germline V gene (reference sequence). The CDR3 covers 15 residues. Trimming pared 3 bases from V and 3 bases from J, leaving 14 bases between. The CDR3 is CASSFSRGGEETQYF. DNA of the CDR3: TGTGCCAGCAGTTTTTCCAGGGGGGGCGAAGAGACCCAGTACTTC.

CDR3 nucleotide sequence: TGTGCCAGCAGCCTTCACGCCAGGGAGTCACTAGCTTTCTTT. Translating gives CASSLHARESLAFF. The J gene is TRBJ1-1, the V gene TRBV7-9, with D perhaps TRBD1 (5 bases). Germline CDR1 and CDR2: SEHNR and FQNEAQ (reference sequence). V dropped 5 bases and J dropped 10 bases, with 20 bases sitting between them. CDR3 length equals 14 residues.

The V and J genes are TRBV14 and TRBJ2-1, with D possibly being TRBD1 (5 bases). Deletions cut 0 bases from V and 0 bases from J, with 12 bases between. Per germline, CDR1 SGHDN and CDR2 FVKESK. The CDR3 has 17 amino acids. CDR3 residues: CASSQDEGVVSYNEQFF. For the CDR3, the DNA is TGTGCCAGCAGCCAAGATGAAGGGGTAGTCTCCTACAATGAGCAGTTCTTC.

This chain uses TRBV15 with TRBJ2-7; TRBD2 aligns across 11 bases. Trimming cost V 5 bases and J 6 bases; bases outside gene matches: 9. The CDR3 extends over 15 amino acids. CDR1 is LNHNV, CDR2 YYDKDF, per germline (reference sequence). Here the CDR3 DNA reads TGTGCCACCAGCGTTGCCGGGACTAGCGGCAGCGAGCAGTACTTC. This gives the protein CATSVAGTSGSEQYF.

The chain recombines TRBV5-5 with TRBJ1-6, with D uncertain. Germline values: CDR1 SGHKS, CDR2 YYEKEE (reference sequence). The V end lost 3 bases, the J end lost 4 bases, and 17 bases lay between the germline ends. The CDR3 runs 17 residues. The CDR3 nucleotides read TGTGCCAGCAGCTCTGGACCTCAAGAGAGGTATAATTCACCCCTCCACTTT. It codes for CASSSGPQERYNSPLHF.

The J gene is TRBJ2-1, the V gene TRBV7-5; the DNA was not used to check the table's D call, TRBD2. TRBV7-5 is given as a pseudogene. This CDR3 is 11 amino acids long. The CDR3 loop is CASSGGSEQFF. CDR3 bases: TGTGCCAGCTCAGGAGGGAGTGAGCAGTTCTTC.

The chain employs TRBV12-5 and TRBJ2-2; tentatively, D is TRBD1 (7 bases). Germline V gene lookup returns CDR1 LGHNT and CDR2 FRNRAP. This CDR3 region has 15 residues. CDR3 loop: CPTIAEGANTGELFF. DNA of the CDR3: TGTCCTACCATCGCGGAGGGGGCAAACACCGGGGAGCTGTTTTTT.

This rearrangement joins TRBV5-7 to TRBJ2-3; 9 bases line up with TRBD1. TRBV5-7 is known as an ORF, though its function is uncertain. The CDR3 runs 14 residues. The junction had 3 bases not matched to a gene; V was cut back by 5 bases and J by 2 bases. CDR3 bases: TGTGCCAGCAGGTGGACAGGGGACACAGATACGCAGTATTTT. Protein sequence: CASRWTGDTDTQYF.

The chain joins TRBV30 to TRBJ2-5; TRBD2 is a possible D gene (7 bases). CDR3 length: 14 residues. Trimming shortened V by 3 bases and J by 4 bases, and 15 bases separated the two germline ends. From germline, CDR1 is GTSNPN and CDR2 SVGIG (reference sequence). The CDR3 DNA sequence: TGTGCCTGGAGGGTTGGGGGGGCTGGAGAGACCCAGTACTTC. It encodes CAWRVGGAGETQYF.